This TCR beta chain was captured in a study of T cells after yellow fever vaccination. Study results and limitations: Weaker in magnitude, the secondary response showed a faster peak on day 5 versus 15.

TCRdb analysed the 5' RACE reads with MiXCR anew, one entry per CDR3 protein. Among 60,000 or so distinct CDR3 sequences listed, roughly 6.9% were seen once. There are a few counts of this clonotype. What it binds is unknown. V dropped 0 bases and J dropped 8; count of bases not matched to a gene: 7. The CDR3 sequence is 15 residues long. Germline V gene data show CDR1 as SQVTM and CDR2 as ANQGSEA. Sample: CD8+ T cells sorted from PBMCs, taken on the day of the first yellow fever vaccination. The chain combines TRBV29-1 with TRBJ2-1, with 10 nucleotides matching TRBD2. The sequence came from a man younger than 35 who received the YFV17D yellow fever vaccine. The CDR3 DNA reads TGCAGCGTTGAAGAGGTAGCGGGGGGTCGGTATGAGCAGTTCTTC. This sequence encodes CSVEEVAGGRYEQFF.